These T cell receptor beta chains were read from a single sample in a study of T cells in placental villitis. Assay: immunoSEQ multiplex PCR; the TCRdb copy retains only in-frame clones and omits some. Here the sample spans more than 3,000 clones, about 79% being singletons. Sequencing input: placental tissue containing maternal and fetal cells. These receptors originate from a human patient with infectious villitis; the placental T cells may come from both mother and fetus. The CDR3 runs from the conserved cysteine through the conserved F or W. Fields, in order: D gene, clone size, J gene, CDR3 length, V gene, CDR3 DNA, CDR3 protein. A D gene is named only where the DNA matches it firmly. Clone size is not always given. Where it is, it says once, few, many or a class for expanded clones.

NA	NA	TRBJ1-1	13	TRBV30	TGTGCCTGGAGTGGAGGAGGGGTCACTGAAGCTTTCTTT	CAWSGGGVTEAFF
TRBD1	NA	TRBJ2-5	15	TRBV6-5	TGTGCCAGCAATAATGGACAGGGGCGGCAAGAGACCCAGTACTTC	CASNNGQGRQETQYF
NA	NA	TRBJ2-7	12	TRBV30	TGTGCCTGGAGTCTCGCCGGGGACGAGCAGTACTTC	CAWSLAGDEQYF
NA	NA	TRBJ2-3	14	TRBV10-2	TGCGCCAGCAGTGGACGCCGAGGGGCAGATACGCAGTATTTT	CASSGRRGADTQYF
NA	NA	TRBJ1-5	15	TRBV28	TGTGCCAGCAGAGGGGAGAACCTAGGGGATCAGCCCCAGCATTTT	CASRGENLGDQPQHF
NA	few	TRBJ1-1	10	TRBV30	TGTGCCTGGGGGAACACTGAAGCTTTCTTT	CAWGNTEAFF
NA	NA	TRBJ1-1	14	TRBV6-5	TGTGCCAGCTCGGTGCGTTCTGGGGACACTGAAGCTTTCTTT	CASSVRSGDTEAFF
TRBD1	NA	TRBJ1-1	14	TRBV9	TGTGCCAGCAGCGTCACAGGGGTAACGCCTGAAGCTTTCTTT	CASSVTGVTPEAFF
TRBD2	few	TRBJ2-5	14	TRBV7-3	TGTGCCAGCAGCTTAAACGGGGGGGTGGAGACCCAGTACTTC	CASSLNGGVETQYF
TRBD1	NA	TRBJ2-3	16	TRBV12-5	TGTGCTAGTGGTCCACGGGACAGGGGGGGGCCAGATACGCAGTATTTT	CASGPRDRGGPDTQYF
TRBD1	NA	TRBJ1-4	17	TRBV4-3	TGCGCCAGCAGCCAAGATAGGGGACAGGGCTTTGATGAAAAACTGTTTTTT	CASSQDRGQGFDEKLFF
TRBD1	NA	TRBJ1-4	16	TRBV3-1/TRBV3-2	TGTGCCAGCAGCCAAGGGTTTGGGACAGGGGGCGGAAAACTGTTTTTT	CASSQGFGTGGGKLFF
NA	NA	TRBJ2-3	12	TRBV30	TGTGCCTGGAGTATGGGGTTCGATACGCAGTATTTT	CAWSMGFDTQYF
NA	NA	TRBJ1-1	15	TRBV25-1	TGTGCCAGCAGTGAATATGACAGGTTAAACACTGAAGCTTTCTTT	CASSEYDRLNTEAFF
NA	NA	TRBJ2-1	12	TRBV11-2	TGTGCCAGCAGCCTAATGCATGGTGAGCAGTTCTTC	CASSLMHGEQFF
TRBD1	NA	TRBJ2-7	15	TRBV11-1	TGTGCCAGCAGCGCCCGACAGGGGTTCTCCTACGAGCAGTACTTC	CASSARQGFSYEQYF
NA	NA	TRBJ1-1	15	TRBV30	TGTGCCTGGAGTAACAACATCTGGGGGAACACTGAAGCTTTCTTT	CAWSNNIWGNTEAFF
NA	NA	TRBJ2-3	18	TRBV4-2	TGTGCCAGCAGCCAAGTGGTACAATTAGCAGGACCTACAGATACGCAGTATTTT	CASSQVVQLAGPTDTQYF
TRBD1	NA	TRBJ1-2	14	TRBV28	TGTGCCAGCAGTTCTATCAGGGGGCTCTCAGGCTACACCTTC	CASSSIRGLSGYTF
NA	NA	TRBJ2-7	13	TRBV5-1	TGCGCCAGCAGCCCTGTTAGCTCCTACGAGCAGTACTTC	CASSPVSSYEQYF
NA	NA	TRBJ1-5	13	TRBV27	TGTGCCAGCAGTTTATCGAAGAATCAGCCCCAGCATTTT	CASSLSKNQPQHF
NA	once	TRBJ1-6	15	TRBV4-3	TGCGCCAGCAGCCAAGATGGCTCCTATAATTCACCCCTCCACTTT	CASSQDGSYNSPLHF
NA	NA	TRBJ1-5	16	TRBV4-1	TGCGCCAGCAGCCAAGATCGGGACATTATTAATCAGCCCCAGCATTTT	CASSQDRDIINQPQHF
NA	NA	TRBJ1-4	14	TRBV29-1	TGCAGCGTTGTGAGGTCCTTAGAAGGGGAAAAACTGTTTTTT	CSVVRSLEGEKLFF
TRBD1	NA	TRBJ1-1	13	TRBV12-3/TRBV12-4	TGTGCCAGCAGTCTCGACAGGGTCACTGAAGCTTTCTTT	CASSLDRVTEAFF
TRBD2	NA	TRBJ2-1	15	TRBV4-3	TGCGCCAGCAGCCAAGATAGCGGGGGTCACAATGAGCAGTTCTTC	CASSQDSGGHNEQFF
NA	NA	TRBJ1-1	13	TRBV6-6	TGTGCCAGCAGTTTCCTAGGACGGGGTGAAGCTTTCTTT	CASSFLGRGEAFF
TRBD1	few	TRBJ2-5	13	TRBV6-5	TGTGCCAGCAGTCTCGACAGGGGGGAGACCCAGTACTTC	CASSLDRGETQYF
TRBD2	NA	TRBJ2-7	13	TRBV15	TGTGCCACCAGCAGAGGGCTAGCGGGGGAGCAGAACTTC	CATSRGLAGEQNF
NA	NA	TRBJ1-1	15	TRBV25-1	TGTGCCAGCAGTGAAGGGGTCTTGGGGTTTACGGCAGCTTTCTTT	CASSEGVLGFTAAFF
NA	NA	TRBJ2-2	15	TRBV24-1	TGTGCCACCAGTGATCCCTCGGGCTTCACCGGGGAGCTGTTTTTT	CATSDPSGFTGELFF
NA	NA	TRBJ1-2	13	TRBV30	TGTGCCTGGAGTGAACGGGGTGACTATGGCTACACCTTC	CAWSERGDYGYTF
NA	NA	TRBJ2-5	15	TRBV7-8	TGTGCCAGCAGCTTAACGCAAACCGGTCGAGAGACCCAGTACTTC	CASSLTQTGRETQYF
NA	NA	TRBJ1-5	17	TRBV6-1	TGTGCCAGCAGTGAAGGGGTCGGGTCAGGATCGAATCAGCCCCAGCATTTT	CASSEGVGSGSNQPQHF
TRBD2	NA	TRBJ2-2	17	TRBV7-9	TGTGCCAGCACTCCTGGGGGAGCGGGGTCCAACAACGGGGAGCTGTTTTTT	CASTPGGAGSNNGELFF
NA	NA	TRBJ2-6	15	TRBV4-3	TGCGCCAGCAGCCTGGGGTCCTCTGGGGCCAACGTCCTGACTTTC	CASSLGSSGANVLTF
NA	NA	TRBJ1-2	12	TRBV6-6	TGTGCCAGCAGTCTCGACTGGTATGGCTACACCTTC	CASSLDWYGYTF
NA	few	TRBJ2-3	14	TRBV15	TGTGCCACCAGCATCGACAGAAGCACAGATACGCAGTATTTT	CATSIDRSTDTQYF
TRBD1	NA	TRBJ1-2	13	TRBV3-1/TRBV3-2	TGTGCCAGCAGCCATTGGACAGGGGATGGCTACACCTTC	CASSHWTGDGYTF
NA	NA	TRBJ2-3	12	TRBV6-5	TGTGCCAGCATTCCTAGCACAGATACGCAGTATTTT	CASIPSTDTQYF
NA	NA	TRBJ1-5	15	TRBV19	TGTGCCAGTAGTATAGAGAGCCTTTTCCATCAGCCCCAGCATTTT	CASSIESLFHQPQHF
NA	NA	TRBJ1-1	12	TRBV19	TGTGCCAGTAGTAGGCGGAACACTGAAGCTTTCTTT	CASSRRNTEAFF
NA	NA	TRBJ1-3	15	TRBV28	TGTGCCAGCAGTTCCGAGACCTTGGGGGGAAACACCATATATTTT	CASSSETLGGNTIYF
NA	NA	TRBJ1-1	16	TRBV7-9	TGTGCCAGCAGCCCCACGAGGACCGGATCGAACACTGAAGCTTTCTTT	CASSPTRTGSNTEAFF
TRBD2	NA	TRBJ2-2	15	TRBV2	TGTGCCACCAAGACTAGCGGGGGTAGGAACGGGGAGCTGTTTTTT	CATKTSGGRNGELFF
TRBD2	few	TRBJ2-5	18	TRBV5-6	TGTGCCAGCAGCCGATCCGGGACTAGCGGGGGGTTCTTCGGGGCCCAGTACTTC	CASSRSGTSGGFFGAQYF
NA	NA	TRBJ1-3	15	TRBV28	TGTGCCAGCAGTTTAGGACAAGGACAATCGTACACCATATATTTT	CASSLGQGQSYTIYF
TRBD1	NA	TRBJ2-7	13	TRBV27	TGTGCCAGTTTCCGGGACAGGGACTACGAGCAGTACTTC	CASFRDRDYEQYF
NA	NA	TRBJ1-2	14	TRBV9	TGTGCCAGCAATCCCGGGGGTACTGACTATGGCTACACCTTC	CASNPGGTDYGYTF
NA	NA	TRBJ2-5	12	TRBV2	TGTGCCAGCAGTGAGGGGGAAGAGACCCAGTACTTC	CASSEGEETQYF
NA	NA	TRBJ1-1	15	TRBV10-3	TGTGCCATCAGTGAGGTCGGGGTAAGGGACACTGAAGCTTTCTTT	CAISEVGVRDTEAFF
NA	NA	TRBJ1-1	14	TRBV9	TGTGCCAGCAGCGTAGGAACGGGGGCCCCTGAAGCTTTCTTT	CASSVGTGAPEAFF
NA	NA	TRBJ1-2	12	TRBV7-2	TGTGCCAGCAGCCCCCGGACGGATGGCTACACCTTC	CASSPRTDGYTF
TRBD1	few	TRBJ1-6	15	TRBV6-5	TGTGCCAGCAGTTTGACAGGGGGCGATAATTCACCCCTCCACTTT	CASSLTGGDNSPLHF
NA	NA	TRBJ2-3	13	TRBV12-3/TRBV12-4	TGTGCCAGCAGTTGGAGGGGCGCAGATACGCAGTATTTT	CASSWRGADTQYF
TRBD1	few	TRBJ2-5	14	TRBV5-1	TGCGCCAGCAGCTTGGGACAGGGCCAAGAGACCCAGTACTTC	CASSLGQGQETQYF
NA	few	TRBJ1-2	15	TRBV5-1	TGCGCCAGCAGCTTGTCGGGCTCCCGTAACTATGGCTACACCTTC	CASSLSGSRNYGYTF
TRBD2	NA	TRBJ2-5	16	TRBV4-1	TGCGCCAGCAGCCTTACTAGCGGGGGGGCTCAAGAGACCCAGTACTTC	CASSLTSGGAQETQYF
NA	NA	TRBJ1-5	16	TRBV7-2	TGTGCCAGCAGCTTAGACGGAGGGGGAAGCAATCAGCCCCAGCATTTT	CASSLDGGGSNQPQHF